This T cell receptor (beta chain) was sequenced for a study of cytomegalovirus exposure and HLA in healthy donors. The PCR contained 60 Vbeta and 13 Jbeta primers. Clones were sequenced by immunoSEQ multiplex PCR, and TCRdb holds only the in-frame ones, with some missing. The sample includes about 160,000 clones, 71% of them seen just once. Though probably carrying unrecorded immune exposures, donors were nominally healthy at sampling. This clone showed up just a few times. The CDR3 has 16 amino acids. V was trimmed by 2 bases and J by 7 bases, leaving 15 bases between them. In germline, CDR1 is MNHNY, CDR2 SVGAGI (reference sequence).

The sample comprised PBMCs. The source of this sequence is a woman in her 30s in good health and CMV-seronegative. J is TRBJ1-6 and V is TRBV6-6; D is possibly TRBD1 (5 bases). The CDR3 bases are TGTGCCAGCAGTTACCCTACCCTGACAGACAATTCACCCCTCCACTTT. Translation: CASSYPTLTDNSPLHF.